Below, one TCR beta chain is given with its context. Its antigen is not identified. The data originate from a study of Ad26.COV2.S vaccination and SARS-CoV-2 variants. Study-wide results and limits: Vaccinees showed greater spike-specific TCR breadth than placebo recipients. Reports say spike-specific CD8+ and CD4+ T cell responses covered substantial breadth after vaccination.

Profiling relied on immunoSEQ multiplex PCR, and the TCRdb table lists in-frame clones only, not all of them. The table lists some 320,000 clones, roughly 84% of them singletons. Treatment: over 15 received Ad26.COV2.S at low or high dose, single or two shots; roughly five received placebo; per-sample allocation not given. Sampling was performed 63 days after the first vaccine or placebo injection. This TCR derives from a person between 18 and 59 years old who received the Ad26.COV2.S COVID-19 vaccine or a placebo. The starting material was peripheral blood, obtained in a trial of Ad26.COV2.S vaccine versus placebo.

The CDR3 is CASSLLRPGQGVSGANVLTF. DNA for the CDR3: TGTGCCAGCAGTCTACTTCGCCCGGGACAGGGTGTCTCTGGGGCCAACGTCCTGACTTTC. The chain uses TRBV27 and TRBJ2-6, with 9 bases fitting TRBD1. Germline loops: CDR1 MNHEY, CDR2 SMNVEV (reference sequence). V was pared by 5 bases and J by 0 bases, with 14 bases of the junction left unmatched. CDR3 length equals 20 residues.